This T cell receptor beta chain was profiled in a study of T cell repertoires in cytomegalovirus infection. General study findings and limits: The ex vivo response was dominated by HLA-C-restricted CMV-specific TCR beta clonotypes.

TCRdb ran MiXCR on the reads and lists one entry per CDR3 protein. This sample carries around 900,000 distinct CDR3 sequences, about a third of them seen once, and the ten largest clones take more than 12%. There are a few counts of this clonotype. Its antigen is as yet unknown. Trimming stripped 7 bases from V and 0 bases from J, with 12 bases between. Germline CDR1 and CDR2: SQVTM and ANQGSEA. The length of the CDR3 is 13 residues. The sequencing here drew on cultured CD8+ T cells from PBMCs, taken from culture after CMV antigen stimulation. The source of this sequence is a human donor in good health (CMV status not recorded). Some clones in this sample may be carry-over from other donors' samples. The chain carries TRBV29-1 and TRBJ1-1, with a tentative D call TRBD1 (5 bases). CDR3 DNA sequence: TGCAGCGCGGGACCGATAATGAACACTGAAGCTTTCTTT. This gives the protein CSAGPIMNTEAFF.